These T cell receptor beta chains were read from a single sample in a study of T cells in Graves' hyperthyroidism and ophthalmopathy. TCRdb reanalysed the multiplex PCR reads using MiXCR and keeps one entry per CDR3 protein. The data show about 200,000 distinct CDR3 sequences, with about 15% seen just once and roughly 50% held by the top ten. The source material was blood. These receptors were obtained from a woman between 45 and 60 years old with Graves' hyperthyroidism. Each CDR3 is given with its conserved first and last residue.

V gene: TRBV4-1
J gene: TRBJ2-5
CDR3 protein: CASSQVSGKETQYF

V gene: TRBV19
J gene: TRBJ1-1
CDR3 protein: CASSNRDRGNTEAFF

V gene: TRBV28
J gene: TRBJ2-3
CDR3 protein: CASSFPPSGSIDTQYF

V gene: TRBV7-9
J gene: TRBJ2-7
CDR3 protein: CASSKGQGAYEQYF

V gene: TRBV4-1
J gene: TRBJ2-7
CDR3 protein: CASSQGPIRERAYEQYF

V gene: TRBV2
J gene: TRBJ1-2
CDR3 protein: CASRDRASYGYTF

V gene: TRBV4-2
J gene: TRBJ1-4
CDR3 protein: CASSQEDRSGGNEKLFF

V gene: TRBV3-1
J gene: TRBJ1-2
CDR3 protein: CASSRASSGTGNGYTF

V gene: TRBV5-1
J gene: TRBJ2-3
CDR3 protein: CASSMDPGLNTDTQYF

V gene: TRBV3-1
J gene: TRBJ2-3
CDR3 protein: CASSHGAERVTQYF

V gene: TRBV20-1
J gene: TRBJ2-6
CDR3 protein: CSAPWGSGANVLTF